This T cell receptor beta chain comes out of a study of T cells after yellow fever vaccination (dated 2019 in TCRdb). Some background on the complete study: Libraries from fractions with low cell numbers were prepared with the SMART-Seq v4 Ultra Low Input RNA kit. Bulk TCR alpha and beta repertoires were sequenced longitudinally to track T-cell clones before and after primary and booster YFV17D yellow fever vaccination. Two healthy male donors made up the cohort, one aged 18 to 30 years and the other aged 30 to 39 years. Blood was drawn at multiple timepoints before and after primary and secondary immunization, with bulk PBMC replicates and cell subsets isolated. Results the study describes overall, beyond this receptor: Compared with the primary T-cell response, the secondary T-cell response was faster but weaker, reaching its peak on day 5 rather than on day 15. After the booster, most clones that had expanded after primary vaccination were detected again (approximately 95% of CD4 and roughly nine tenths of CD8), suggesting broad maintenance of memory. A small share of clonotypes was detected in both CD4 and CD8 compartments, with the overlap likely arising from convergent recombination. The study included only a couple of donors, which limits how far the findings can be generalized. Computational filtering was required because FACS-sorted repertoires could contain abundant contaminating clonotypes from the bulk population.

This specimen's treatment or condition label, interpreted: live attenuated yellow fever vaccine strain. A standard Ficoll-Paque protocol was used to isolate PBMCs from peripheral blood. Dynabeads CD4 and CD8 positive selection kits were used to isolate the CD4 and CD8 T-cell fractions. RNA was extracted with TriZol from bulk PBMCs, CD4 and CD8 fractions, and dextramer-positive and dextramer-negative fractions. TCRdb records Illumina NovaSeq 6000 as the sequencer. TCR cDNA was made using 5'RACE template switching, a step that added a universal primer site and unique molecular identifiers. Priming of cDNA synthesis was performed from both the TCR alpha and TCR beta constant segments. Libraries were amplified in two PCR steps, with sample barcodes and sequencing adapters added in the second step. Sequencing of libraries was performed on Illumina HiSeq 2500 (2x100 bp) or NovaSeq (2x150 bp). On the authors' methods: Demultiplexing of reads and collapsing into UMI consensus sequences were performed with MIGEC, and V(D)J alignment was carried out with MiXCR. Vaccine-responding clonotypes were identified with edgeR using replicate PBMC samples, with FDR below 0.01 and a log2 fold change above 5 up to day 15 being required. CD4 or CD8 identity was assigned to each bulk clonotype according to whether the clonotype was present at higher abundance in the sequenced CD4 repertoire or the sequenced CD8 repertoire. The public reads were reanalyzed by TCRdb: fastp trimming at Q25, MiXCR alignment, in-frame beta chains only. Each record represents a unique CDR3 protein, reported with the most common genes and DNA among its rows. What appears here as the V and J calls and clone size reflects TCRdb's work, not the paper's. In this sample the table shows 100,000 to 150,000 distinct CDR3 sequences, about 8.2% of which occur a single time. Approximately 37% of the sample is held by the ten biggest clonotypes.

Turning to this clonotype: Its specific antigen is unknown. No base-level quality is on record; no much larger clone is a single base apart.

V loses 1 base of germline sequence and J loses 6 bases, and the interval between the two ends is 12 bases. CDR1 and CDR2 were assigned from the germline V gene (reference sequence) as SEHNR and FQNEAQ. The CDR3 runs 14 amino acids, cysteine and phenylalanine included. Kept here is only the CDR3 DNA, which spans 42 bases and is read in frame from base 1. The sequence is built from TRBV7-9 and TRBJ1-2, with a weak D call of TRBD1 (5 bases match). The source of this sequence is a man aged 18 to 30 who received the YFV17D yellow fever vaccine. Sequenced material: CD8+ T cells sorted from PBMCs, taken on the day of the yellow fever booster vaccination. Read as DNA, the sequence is TGTGCCAGCAGCTTAGGCGGGGCAGGGAATGGCTACACCTTC. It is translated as CASSLGGAGNGYTF.